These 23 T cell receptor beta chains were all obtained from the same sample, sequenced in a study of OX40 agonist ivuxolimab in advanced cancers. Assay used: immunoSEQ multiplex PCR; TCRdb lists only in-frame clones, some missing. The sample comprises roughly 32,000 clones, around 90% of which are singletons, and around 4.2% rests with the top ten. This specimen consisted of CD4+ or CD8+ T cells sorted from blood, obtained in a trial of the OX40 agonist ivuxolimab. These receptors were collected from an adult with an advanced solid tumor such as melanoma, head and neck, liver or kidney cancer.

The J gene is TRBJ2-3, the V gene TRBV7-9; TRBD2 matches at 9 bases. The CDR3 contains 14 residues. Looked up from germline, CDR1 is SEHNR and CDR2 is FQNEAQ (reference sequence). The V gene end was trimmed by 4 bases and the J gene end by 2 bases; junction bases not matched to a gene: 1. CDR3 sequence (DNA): TGTGCCAGCAGCTCTAGCGGGGTCACAGATACGCAGTATTTT. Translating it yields CASSSSGVTDTQYF.

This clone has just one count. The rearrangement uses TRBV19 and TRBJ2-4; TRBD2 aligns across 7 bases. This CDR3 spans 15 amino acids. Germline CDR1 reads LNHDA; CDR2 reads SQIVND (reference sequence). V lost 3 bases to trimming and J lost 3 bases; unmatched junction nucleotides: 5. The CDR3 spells CASSIIRGVKNIQYF. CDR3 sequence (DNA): TGTGCCAGTAGTATCATCCGGGGGGTCAAAAACATTCAGTACTTC.

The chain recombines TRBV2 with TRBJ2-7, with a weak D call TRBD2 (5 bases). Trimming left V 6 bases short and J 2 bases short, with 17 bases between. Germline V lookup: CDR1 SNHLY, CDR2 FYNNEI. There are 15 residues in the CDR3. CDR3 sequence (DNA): TGTGCCAGCAGGGCTCTCCGGGGTTTGACCTACGAGCAGTACTTC. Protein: CASRALRGLTYEQYF.

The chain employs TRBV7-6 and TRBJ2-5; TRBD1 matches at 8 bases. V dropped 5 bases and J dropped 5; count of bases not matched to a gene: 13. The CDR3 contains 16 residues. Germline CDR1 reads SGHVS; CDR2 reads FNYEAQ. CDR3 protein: CASSLGQGLSGETQYF. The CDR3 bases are TGTGCCAGCAGCCTCGGACAGGGACTTAGTGGGGAGACCCAGTACTTC. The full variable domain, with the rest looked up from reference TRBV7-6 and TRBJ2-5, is GAGVSQSPRYKVTKRGQDVALRCDPISGHVSLYWYRQALGQGPEFLTYFNYEAQQDKSGLPNDRFSAERPEGSISTLTIQRTEQRDSAMYRCASSLGQGLSGETQYFGPGTRLLVL.

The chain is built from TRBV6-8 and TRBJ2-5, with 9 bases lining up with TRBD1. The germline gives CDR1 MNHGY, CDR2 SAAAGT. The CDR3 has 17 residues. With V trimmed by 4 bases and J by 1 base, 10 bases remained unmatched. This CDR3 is CASSSERDRVVQETQYF. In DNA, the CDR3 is TGTGCCAGCAGTTCAGAGAGGGACAGGGTGGTCCAAGAGACCCAGTACTTC.

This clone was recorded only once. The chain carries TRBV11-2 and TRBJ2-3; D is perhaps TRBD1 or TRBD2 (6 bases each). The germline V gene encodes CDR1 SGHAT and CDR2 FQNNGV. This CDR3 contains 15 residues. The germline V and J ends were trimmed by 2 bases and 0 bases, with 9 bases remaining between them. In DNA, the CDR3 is TGTGCCAGCAGCTTAAGGGGGACTAGCACAGATACGCAGTATTTT. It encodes CASSLRGTSTDTQYF.

DNA for the CDR3: TGTGCCAGCGAATTATTGCGAGGGGCAAGAAATCAGCCCCAGCATTTT. It translates to CASELLRGARNQPQHF. This rearrangement joins TRBV6-6 to TRBJ1-5; the D gene is possibly TRBD1 (5 bases). V lost 8 bases to trimming and J lost 4 bases, with 21 bases between them. CDR3 length: 16 residues. Germline CDR1 and CDR2: MNHNY and SVGAGI (reference sequence).

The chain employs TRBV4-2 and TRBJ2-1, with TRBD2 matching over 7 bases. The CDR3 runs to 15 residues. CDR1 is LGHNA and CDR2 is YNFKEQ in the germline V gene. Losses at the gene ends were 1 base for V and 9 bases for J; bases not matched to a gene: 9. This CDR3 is CASSQVGVREGEQFF. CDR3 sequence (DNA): TGTGCCAGCAGCCAAGTGGGGGTGAGGGAGGGTGAGCAGTTCTTC.

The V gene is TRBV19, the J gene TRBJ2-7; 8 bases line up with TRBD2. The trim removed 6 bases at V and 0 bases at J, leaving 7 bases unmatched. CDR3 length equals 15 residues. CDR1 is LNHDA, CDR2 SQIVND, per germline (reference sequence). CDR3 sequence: CASSPLAGSSYEQYF. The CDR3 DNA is TGTGCCAGTAGCCCTCTAGCGGGTAGCTCCTACGAGCAGTACTTC.

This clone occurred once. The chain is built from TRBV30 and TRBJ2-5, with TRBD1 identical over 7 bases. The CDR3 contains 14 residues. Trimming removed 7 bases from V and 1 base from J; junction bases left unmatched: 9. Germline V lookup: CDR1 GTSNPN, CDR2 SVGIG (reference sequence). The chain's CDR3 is CAYGTATLQETQYF. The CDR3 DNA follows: TGTGCCTACGGGACAGCGACACTCCAAGAGACCCAGTACTTC.

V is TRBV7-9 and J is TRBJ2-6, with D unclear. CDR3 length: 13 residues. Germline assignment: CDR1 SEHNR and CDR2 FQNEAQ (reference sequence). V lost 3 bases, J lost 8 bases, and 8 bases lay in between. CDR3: CASSFARTNVLTF. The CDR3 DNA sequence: TGTGCCAGCAGCTTTGCAAGAACCAACGTCCTGACTTTC.

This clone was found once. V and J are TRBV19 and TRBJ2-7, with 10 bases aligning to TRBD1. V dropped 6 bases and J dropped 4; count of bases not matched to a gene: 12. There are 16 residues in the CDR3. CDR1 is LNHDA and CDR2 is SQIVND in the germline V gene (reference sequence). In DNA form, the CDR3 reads TGTGCCAGTAGCGATAGAGGGACAGGGGATTCGTACGAGCAGTACTTC. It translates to CASSDRGTGDSYEQYF.

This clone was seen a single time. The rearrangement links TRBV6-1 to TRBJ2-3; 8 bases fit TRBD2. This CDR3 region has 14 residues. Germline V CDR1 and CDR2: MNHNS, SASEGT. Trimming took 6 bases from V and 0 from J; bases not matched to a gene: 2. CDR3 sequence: CASSGLASTDTQYF. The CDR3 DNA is TGTGCCAGCAGCGGACTAGCCAGCACAGATACGCAGTATTTT.

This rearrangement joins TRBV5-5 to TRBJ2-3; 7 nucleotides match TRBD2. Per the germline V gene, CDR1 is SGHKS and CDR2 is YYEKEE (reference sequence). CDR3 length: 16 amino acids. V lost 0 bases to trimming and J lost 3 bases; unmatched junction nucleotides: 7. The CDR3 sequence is CASSLVGRDSTDTQYF. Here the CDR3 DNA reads TGTGCCAGCAGCTTGGTTGGGAGGGATTCTACAGATACGCAGTATTTT.

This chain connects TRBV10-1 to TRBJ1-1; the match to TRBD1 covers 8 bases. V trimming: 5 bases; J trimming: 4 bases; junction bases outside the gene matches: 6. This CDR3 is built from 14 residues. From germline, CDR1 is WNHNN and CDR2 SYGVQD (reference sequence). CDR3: CASSSGGEGTEAFF. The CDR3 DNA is TGCGCCAGCAGTTCAGGGGGCGAGGGCACTGAAGCTTTCTTT.

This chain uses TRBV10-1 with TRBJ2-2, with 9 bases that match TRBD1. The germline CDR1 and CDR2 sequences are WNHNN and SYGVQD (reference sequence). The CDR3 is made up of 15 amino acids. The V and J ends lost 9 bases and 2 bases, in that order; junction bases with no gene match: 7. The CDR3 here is CASNTGGKNTGELFF. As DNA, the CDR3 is TGCGCCAGTAATACAGGGGGCAAAAACACCGGGGAGCTGTTTTTT.

The CDR3 region has the DNA TGTGCCAGCAGCTTAGTGGGGAACACTGAAGCTTTCTTT. This codes for CASSLVGNTEAFF. The chain combines TRBV7-8 with TRBJ1-1; D gene ambiguous. Germline CDR1 and CDR2: SGHVS and FQNEAQ. Trimming shortened V by 1 base and J by 1 base, and 4 bases separated the two germline ends. CDR3 size: 13 residues.

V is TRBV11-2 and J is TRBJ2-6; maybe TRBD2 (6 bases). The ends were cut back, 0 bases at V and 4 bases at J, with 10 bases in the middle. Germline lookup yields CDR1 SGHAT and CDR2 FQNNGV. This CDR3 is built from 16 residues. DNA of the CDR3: TGTGCCAGCAGCTTAGATGGAGGGGCCGGGGCCAACGTCCTGACTTTC. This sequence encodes CASSLDGGAGANVLTF.

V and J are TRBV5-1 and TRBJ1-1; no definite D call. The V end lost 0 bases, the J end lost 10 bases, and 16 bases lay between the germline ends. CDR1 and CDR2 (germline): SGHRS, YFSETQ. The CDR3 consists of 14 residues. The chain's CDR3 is CASSLARNTDGAFF. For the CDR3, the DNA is TGCGCCAGCAGCTTGGCTCGTAACACCGATGGAGCTTTCTTT.

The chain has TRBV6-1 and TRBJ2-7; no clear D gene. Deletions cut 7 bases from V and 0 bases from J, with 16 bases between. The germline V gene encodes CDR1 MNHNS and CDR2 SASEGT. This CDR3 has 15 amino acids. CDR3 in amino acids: CASKLSGPSSYEQYF. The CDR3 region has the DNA TGTGCCAGCAAGTTGTCCGGGCCGAGCTCCTACGAGCAGTACTTC.

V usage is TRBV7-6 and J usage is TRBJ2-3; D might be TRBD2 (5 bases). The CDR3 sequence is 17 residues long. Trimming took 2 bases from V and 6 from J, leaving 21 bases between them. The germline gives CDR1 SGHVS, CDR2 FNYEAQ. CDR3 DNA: TGTGCCAGCAGCTTATTATCAGTCGGGATAATAGCGGATACGCAGTATTTT. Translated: CASSLLSVGIIADTQYF.

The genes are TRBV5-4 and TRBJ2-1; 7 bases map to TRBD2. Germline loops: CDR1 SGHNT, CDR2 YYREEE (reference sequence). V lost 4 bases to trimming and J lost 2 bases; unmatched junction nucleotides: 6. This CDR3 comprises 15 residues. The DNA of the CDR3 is TGTGCCAGCAGCCGGGGACTACTCGCCTACAATGAGCAGTTCTTC. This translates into CASSRGLLAYNEQFF. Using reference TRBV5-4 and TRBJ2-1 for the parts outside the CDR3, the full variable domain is ETGVTQSPTHLIKTRGQQVTLRCSSQSGHNTVSWYQQALGQGPQFIFQYYREEENGRGNFPPRFSGLQFPNYSSELNVNALELDDSALYLCASSRGLLAYNEQFFGPGTRLTVL.

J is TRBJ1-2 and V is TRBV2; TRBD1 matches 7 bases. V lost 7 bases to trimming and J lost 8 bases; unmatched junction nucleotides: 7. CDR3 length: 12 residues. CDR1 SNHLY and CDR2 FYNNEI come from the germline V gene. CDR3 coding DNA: TGTGCCAGCACTAACAGGGGTTTGGGCTACACCTTC. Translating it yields CASTNRGLGYTF.